This TCR beta chain originates from a study of blood T cell repertoires in COVID-19. At the level of the study: COVID-19 samples, acute and convalescent, were from the United States, Italy and Spain. The analysed material was cDNA or gDNA that came from T cells, B-cell-depleted T cells, or PBMCs.

The CDR3 covers 12 residues. Trimming shortened V by 5 bases and J by 7 bases, and 12 bases separated the two germline ends. CDR1 is SGHRS and CDR2 is YFSETQ in the germline V gene. Those enrolled in Seattle joined during active infection and were followed longitudinally afterward. Profiled with immunoSEQ multiplex PCR; TCRdb holds only in-frame clones, not every one. The sample lists 100,000 to 120,000 clones, roughly 85% seen once, with roughly 5% in the top ten. This receptor was identified in a woman aged 55-69 years with COVID-19, enrolled during active disease. The sample was peripheral blood. V is TRBV5-1 and J is TRBJ1-2, with a possible D match to TRBD1 (6 bases). As DNA, the CDR3 is TGCGCCAGCAGTACCCAGGGGTTTGGCTACACCTTC. Its translation: CASSTQGFGYTF.